Given below is one T cell receptor beta chain in context. The antigen remains undetermined. The single heparinised draw taken from each donor contained roughly 100 mL of blood on average. The data belong to a study of beta chain features in type 1 diabetes. Every isolated RNA sample was fully reverse transcribed, so sequencing captured expressed TCRB transcripts. Profiling relied on immunoSEQ multiplex PCR, and the TCRdb table lists in-frame clones only, not all of them. The sample records hundreds of thousands of clones, over 8.5% being singletons. This CDR3 region has 11 residues. Between the trimmed V and J ends, which lost 5 bases and 6 bases, there was a span of 11 bases. Per germline, CDR1 GTSNPN and CDR2 SVGIG (reference sequence). Study-level results: Junctions at VDJ sites from type 1 diabetes patients had fewer insertions and more deletions. Across all four CD4+ subsets, people with type 1 diabetes showed modestly shorter TCRB CDR3s.

Sample: naive CD4+ T cells from blood. The chain is built from TRBV30 and TRBJ2-7; D perhaps matches TRBD1 (6 bases). This receptor was identified in a woman younger than 30 in good health. The CDR3 DNA reads TGTGCCTGGGGTCACAGGGTCGAGCAGTACTTC. Translation: CAWGHRVEQYF.